The sequence of this TCR beta chain was determined in a study of T cell responses to AZD1222 COVID-19 vaccine. General study findings and limits: Repertoires were sampled only after the peak T cell response. White British ancestry dominated among donors, who included more females, and clonal diversity was possibly underestimated.

Profiled with immunoSEQ multiplex PCR; TCRdb holds only in-frame clones, not every one. The data hold about 120,000 clones, with around nine tenths observed a single time. The V gene end was trimmed by 6 bases and the J gene end by 4 bases; junction bases not matched to a gene: 5. CDR3 size: 14 residues. CDR1 SNHLY and CDR2 FYNNEI come from the germline V gene. Notes on this clone: The antigen is undetermined.

This specimen consisted of peripheral blood, obtained 28 days after the second AZD1222 dose. The TCR originated in an adult who received the AZD1222 COVID-19 vaccine. The chain employs TRBV2 and TRBJ2-2; 7 bases agree with TRBD1. This CDR3 reads CASRLTGTTGELFF. The CDR3 DNA reads as TGTGCCAGCAGATTGACAGGGACCACCGGGGAGCTGTTTTTT.